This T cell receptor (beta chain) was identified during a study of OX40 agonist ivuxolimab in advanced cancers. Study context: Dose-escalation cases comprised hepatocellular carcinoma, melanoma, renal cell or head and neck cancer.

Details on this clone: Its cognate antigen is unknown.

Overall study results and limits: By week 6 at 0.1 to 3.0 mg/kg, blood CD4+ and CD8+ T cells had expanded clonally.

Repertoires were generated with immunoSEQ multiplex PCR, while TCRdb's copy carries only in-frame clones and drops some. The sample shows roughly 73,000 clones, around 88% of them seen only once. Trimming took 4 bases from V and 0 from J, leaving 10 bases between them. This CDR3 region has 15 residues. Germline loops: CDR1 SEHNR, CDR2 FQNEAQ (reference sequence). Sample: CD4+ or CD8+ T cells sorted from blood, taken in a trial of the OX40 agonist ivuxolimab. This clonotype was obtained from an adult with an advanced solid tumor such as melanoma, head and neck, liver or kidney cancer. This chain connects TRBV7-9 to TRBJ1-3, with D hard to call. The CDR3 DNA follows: TGTGCCAGCAGCTCCCAGGAGCTCTCTGGAAACACCATATATTTT. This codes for CASSSQELSGNTIYF.